This entry is about one T cell receptor beta chain. The antigen is unknown. The data originate from a study of shared clonotypes between healthy human individuals. The study's findings and limits: Between four donors, naive CD4 clonotypes were shared at a level of about 5%. Genetic and exposure-history diversity was limited by the few donors. Against clonotypes common to all four donors, non-shared ones had lower generation probabilities.

Naive CD8 cells lacked CD45RO, underwent positive selection for CCR7 and left out terminally differentiated effector memory CD45RA+ cells. Over several immunoSEQ plates, each subset's genomic DNA was distributed in even portions. Profiled with immunoSEQ multiplex PCR; TCRdb holds only in-frame clones, not every one. The sample carries approximately 1.9 million clones, 93% recorded once. This receptor was taken from a man between 18 and 35 years old in good health. Some clones in this sample may be carry-over from other donors' samples. The sequenced material came from naive CD8+ T cells from PBMCs.

The CDR3 sequence: CASSFAEYYEQYF. The CDR3 bases are TGTGCCAGCAGCTTTGCGGAGTACTACGAGCAGTACTTC. This sequence joins TRBV7-9 and TRBJ2-7; D unresolved. V dropped 3 bases and J dropped 3 bases, with 9 bases sitting between them. Looked up from germline, CDR1 is SEHNR and CDR2 is FQNEAQ (reference sequence). The CDR3 consists of 13 residues.